These 4 T cell receptor beta chains were all obtained from the same sample, sequenced in a study of T cell responses to AZD1222 COVID-19 vaccine. Clones were sequenced by immunoSEQ multiplex PCR, and TCRdb holds only the in-frame ones, with some missing. The table lists some 180,000 clones, roughly 87% of them singletons. The sample in question was peripheral blood, obtained 28 days after the second AZD1222 dose. Receptor source: an adult who received the AZD1222 COVID-19 vaccine.

The genes are TRBV25-1 and TRBJ1-2; D not certain. Germline CDR1 is MGHDK and CDR2 is SYGVNS. The CDR3 spans 13 residues. V was trimmed by 5 bases and J by 4 bases, leaving 11 bases between them. The CDR3 reads CASSQDGIYGYTF. The CDR3 DNA reads TGTGCCAGCAGTCAGGACGGAATCTATGGCTACACCTTC.

V gene TRBV3-1 (or the pseudogene TRBV3-2) combines with J gene TRBJ1-6; no reliable D call. Trimming cost V 3 bases and J 5 bases, with 14 bases left between them. CDR1 LGHDT and CDR2 YNNKEL come from the germline V gene (reference sequence). The CDR3 sequence is 16 residues long. The CDR3 region has the DNA TGTGCCAGCAGCCAGGCACGGGGATCCAATAATTCACCCCTCCACTTT. As protein: CASSQARGSNNSPLHF.

CDR3 DNA sequence: TGCGCCAGCAGCCAAGAGAGGTTTAACTATGGCTACACCTTC. Translated: CASSQERFNYGYTF. The chain couples TRBV4-1 to TRBJ1-2; D is uncertain. Germline CDR1 is MGHRA and CDR2 is YSYEKL. The CDR3 extends over 14 amino acids. The V gene lost 0 bases and the J gene lost 1 base, with 6 bases spanning the gap.

This clone was recorded a few times. The V gene is TRBV19, the J gene TRBJ1-2; D ambiguous. This CDR3 contains 12 residues. Germline values: CDR1 LNHDA, CDR2 SQIVND (reference sequence). Trimming left V 5 bases short and J 6 bases short, with 10 bases between. This CDR3 is CASSARANGYTF. The CDR3 DNA follows: TGTGCCAGTAGTGCACGAGCAAATGGCTACACCTTC.